This TCR beta chain was captured in a study of shared clonotypes between healthy human individuals. Study-wide points: Expectations were that clonotype sharing among donors would be affected by sequencing depth.

Points on this clone: Antigen specificity is unknown.

Sequencing used immunoSEQ multiplex PCR; TCRdb keeps in-frame clones, though not all of them. The sample includes hundreds of thousands of clones, approximately 80% of them seen just once. The CDR3 consists of 16 residues. Germline assignment: CDR1 SGHRS and CDR2 YFSETQ. Trimming took 3 bases from V and 0 from J, leaving 10 bases between them. V and J are TRBV5-1 and TRBJ2-6; a weak D match, TRBD1 (6 bases). The sequenced sample was PBMCs. This TCR derives from a woman aged 40 to 55 in good health. Some clones in this sample may be carry-over from other donors' samples. CDR3 region: CASSSQGGSGANVLTF. The DNA of the CDR3 is TGCGCCAGCAGCTCGCAAGGGGGCTCTGGGGCCAACGTCCTGACTTTC.